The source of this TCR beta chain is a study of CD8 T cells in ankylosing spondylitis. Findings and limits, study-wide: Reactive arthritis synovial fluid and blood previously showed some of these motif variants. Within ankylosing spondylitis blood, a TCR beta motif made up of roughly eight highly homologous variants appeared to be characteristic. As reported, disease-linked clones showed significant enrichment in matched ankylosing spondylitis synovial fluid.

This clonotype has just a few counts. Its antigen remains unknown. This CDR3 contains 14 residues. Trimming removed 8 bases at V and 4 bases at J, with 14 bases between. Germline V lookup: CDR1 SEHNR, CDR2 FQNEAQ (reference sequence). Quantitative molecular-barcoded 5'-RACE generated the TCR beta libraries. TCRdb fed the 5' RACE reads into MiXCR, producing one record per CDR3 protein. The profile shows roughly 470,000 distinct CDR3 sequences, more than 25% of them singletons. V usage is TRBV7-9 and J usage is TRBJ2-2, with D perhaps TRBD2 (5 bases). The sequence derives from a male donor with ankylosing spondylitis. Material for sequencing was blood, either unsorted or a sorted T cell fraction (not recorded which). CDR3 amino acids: CASGSIGGTGELFF. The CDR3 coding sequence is TGTGCCAGCGGGTCGATCGGAGGCACCGGGGAGCTGTTTTTT.